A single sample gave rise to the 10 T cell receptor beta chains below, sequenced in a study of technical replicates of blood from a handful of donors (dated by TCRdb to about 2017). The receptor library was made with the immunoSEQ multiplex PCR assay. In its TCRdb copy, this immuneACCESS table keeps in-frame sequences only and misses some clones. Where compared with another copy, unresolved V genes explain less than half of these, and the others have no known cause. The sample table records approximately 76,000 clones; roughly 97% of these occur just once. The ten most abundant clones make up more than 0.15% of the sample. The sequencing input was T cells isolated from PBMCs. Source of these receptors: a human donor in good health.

CDR3 in amino acids: CAISPEGGSYNSPLHF. DNA of the CDR3: TGTGCCATCAGTCCGGAGGGGGGGTCCTATAATTCACCCCTCCACTTT. The gene calls are TRBV10-3 and TRBJ1-6; weak D call: TRBD1 (6 bases). CDR1 is ENHRY and CDR2 is SYGVKD in the germline V gene. The CDR3 totals 16 residues. V gave up 5 bases and J gave up 1 base, with 12 bases separating them.

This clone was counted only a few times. The CDR3 sequence: CASRATGNTEAFF. The DNA of the CDR3 is TGCGCCAGCAGGGCGACAGGGAACACTGAAGCTTTCTTT. This rearrangement joins TRBV5-1 to TRBJ1-1; tentatively, D is TRBD1 (6 bases). V was pared by 5 bases and J by 1 base, with 9 bases between. The CDR3 length is 13 residues. Germline assignment: CDR1 SGHRS and CDR2 YFSETQ. Using reference TRBV5-1 and TRBJ1-1 for the parts outside the CDR3, the full variable domain is KAGVTQTPRYLIKTRGQQVTLSCSPISGHRSVSWYQQTPGQGLQFLFEYFSETQRNKGNFPGRFSGRQFSNSRSEMNVSTLELGDSALYLCASRATGNTEAFFGQGTRLTVV.

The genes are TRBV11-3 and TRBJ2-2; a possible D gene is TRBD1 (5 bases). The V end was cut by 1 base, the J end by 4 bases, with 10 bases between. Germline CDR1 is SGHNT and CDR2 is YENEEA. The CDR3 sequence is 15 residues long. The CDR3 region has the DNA TGTGCCAGCAGCTTAGCAGGGCGTGGCACCGGGGAGCTGTTTTTT. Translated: CASSLAGRGTGELFF.

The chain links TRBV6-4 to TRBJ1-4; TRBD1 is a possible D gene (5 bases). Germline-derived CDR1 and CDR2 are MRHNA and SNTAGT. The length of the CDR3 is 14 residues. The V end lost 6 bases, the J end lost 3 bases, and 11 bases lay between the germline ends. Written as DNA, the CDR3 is TGTGCCAGCAGCGAAGGGGTCTCTAATGAAAAACTGTTTTTT. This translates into CASSEGVSNEKLFF.

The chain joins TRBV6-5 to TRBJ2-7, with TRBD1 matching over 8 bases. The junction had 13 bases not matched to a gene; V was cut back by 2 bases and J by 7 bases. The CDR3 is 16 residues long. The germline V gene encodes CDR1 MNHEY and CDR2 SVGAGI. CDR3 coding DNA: TGTGCCAGCAGTTACAGCCGGGTGGACAGGGCGAGGGAGCAGTACTTC. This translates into CASSYSRVDRAREQYF.

The CDR3 DNA follows: TGTGCCACCGCCCAGACAGGAATCTATGGCTACACCTTC. Encoded protein: CATAQTGIYGYTF. The chain carries TRBV11-3 and TRBJ1-2; perhaps TRBD1 as D (6 bases). The CDR3 runs 13 residues. Germline-derived CDR1 and CDR2 are SGHNT and YENEEA. The V end was cut by 10 bases, the J end by 4 bases, with 16 bases between.

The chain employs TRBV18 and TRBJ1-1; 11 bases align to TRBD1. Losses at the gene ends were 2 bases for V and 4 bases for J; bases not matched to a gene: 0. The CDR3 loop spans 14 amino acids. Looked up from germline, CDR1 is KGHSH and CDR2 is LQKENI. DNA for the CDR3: TGTGCCAGCTCACCAGGGACAGGGGGCACTGAAGCTTTCTTT. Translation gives CASSPGTGGTEAFF. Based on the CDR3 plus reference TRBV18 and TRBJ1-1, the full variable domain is NAGVMQNPRHLVRRRGQEARLRCSPMKGHSHVYWYRQLPEEGLKFMVYLQKENIIDESGMPKERFSAEFPKEGPSILRIQQVVRGDSAAYFCASSPGTGGTEAFFGQGTRLTVV.

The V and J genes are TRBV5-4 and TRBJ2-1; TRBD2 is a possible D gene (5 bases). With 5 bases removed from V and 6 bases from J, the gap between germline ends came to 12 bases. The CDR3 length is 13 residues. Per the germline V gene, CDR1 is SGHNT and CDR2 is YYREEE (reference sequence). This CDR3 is CASRRRAGNEQFF. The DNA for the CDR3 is TGTGCCAGCAGGCGGCGGGCGGGCAATGAGCAGTTCTTC.

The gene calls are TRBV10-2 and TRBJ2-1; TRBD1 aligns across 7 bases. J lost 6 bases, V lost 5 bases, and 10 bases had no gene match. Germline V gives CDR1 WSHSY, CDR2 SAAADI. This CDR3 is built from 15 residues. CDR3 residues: CASSIRQGAGNEQFF. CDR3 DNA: TGCGCCAGCAGTATAAGACAGGGAGCCGGCAATGAGCAGTTCTTC.

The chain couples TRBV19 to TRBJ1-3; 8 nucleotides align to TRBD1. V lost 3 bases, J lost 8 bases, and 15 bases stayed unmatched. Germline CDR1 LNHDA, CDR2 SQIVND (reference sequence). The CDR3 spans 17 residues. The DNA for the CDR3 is TGTGCCAGTAGTATCCCTCTAGACAGGGGAATTAAAGACACCATATATTTT. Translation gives CASSIPLDRGIKDTIYF.